This TCR beta chain is drawn from a study of patients and donors after allogeneic stem cell transplantation. CDR3 length: 15 amino acids. CDR1 is LNHDA and CDR2 is SQIVND in the germline V gene (reference sequence). Germline trimming cut 4 bases from V and 2 bases from J; bases unmatched to any gene: 8. TCRdb used MiXCR to reprocess the RT-PCR reads, holding one entry per CDR3 protein. Of about 230,000 distinct CDR3 sequences in the sample, roughly 15% were seen once. The chain uses TRBV19 and TRBJ2-7, with TRBD2 identical over 7 bases. The TCR was taken from a human donor who was either an allogeneic HSCT recipient or a stem cell or donor lymphocyte infusion donor (not recorded which). It is not recorded whose cells these are; they may come from a transplant donor. Sequencing was performed on blood, either unsorted or a sorted T cell fraction (not recorded which). This CDR3 is CASSTPRGNPYEQYF. The CDR3, as DNA: TGTGCCAGTAGTACCCCGCGGGGGAACCCCTACGAGCAGTACTTC.